The sequence of this T cell receptor beta chain was determined in a study of circulating and synovial CD4+ cells in juvenile arthritis. Comment on this clone: The same CDR3 arises from other DNA sequences in this sample as well.

TCRdb's table, derived via immunoSEQ multiplex PCR, lists solely in-frame clones and lacks some. Altogether about 33,000 clones are present, around 96% being singletons, with the ten largest covering approximately 0.16%. The TCR originated in a human donor with juvenile idiopathic arthritis. The sequencing input was CD4+ T cells from blood.

The CDR3 loop is CASSLGGLNSPLHF. CDR3 DNA sequence: TGTGCCAGCAGCTTGGGCGGACTGAATTCACCCCTCCACTTT. The chain recombines TRBV5-4 with TRBJ1-6; D gene uncertain. V was clipped by 0 bases and J by 7 bases, with 8 bases between them. The CDR3 is 14 amino acids. Germline V CDR1 and CDR2: SGHNT, YYREEE (reference sequence).